The 26 T cell receptor beta chains given below trace back to one sample, sequenced in a study of vaccination and CD4 T cells after COVID-19. As to treatment: 10-day PBMC culture with coronavirus spike peptide pools or control peptides (ViraFEST assay). No antigen is known for these receptors. Cultured CD4+ T cells had their DNA profiled by the Oncomine TCR Beta short-read assay. Via MiXCR, TCRdb re-called the PCR reads, giving one row per CDR3 protein. The sample yields roughly 13,000 distinct CDR3 sequences, under 75% seen once. The sample was CD4+ T cells from blood, cultured in vitro. The receptors stem from a human donor who had recovered from COVID-19.

This rearrangement joins TRBV5-1 to TRBJ2-5; D call uncertain. Trimming stripped 4 bases from V and 5 bases from J, with 12 bases between. The germline V gene has CDR1 SGHRS and CDR2 YFSETQ. The CDR3 totals 13 residues. The CDR3 DNA reads as TGCGCCAGCAGCCGGTCAGTTAGCGAGACCCAGTACTTC. Translating gives CASSRSVSETQYF.

The chain recombines TRBV2 with TRBJ2-2; a possible D gene is TRBD2 (6 bases). Germline V gene data show CDR1 as SNHLY and CDR2 as FYNNEI. Trimming pared 8 bases from V and 5 bases from J, leaving 9 bases between. CDR3 length: 12 amino acids. CDR3 coding DNA: TGTGCCAGCCGGGAGAGGACCGGGGAGCTGTTTTTT. As protein: CASRERTGELFF.

This clonotype was counted between two and nine times. The chain joins TRBV4-1 to TRBJ1-5; 8 nucleotides match TRBD1. The CDR3 spans 16 residues. In germline, CDR1 is MGHRA, CDR2 YSYEKL. Trimming removed 3 bases from V and 7 bases from J; junction bases left unmatched: 11. The CDR3: CASSQGPGQVRQPQHF. For the CDR3, the DNA is TGCGCCAGCAGCCAGGGTCCGGGACAGGTGAGGCAGCCCCAGCATTTT.

The rearrangement joins TRBV6-5 to TRBJ1-2, with TRBD1 as a possible D gene (6 bases). Germline V gene data show CDR1 as MNHEY and CDR2 as SVGAGI. V was pared by 2 bases and J by 3 bases, with 13 bases between. The length of the CDR3 is 15 residues. DNA of the CDR3: TGTGCCAGCAGTTACCCGACAGGATTAGACTATGGCTACACCTTC. Encoded protein: CASSYPTGLDYGYTF.

This sequence joins TRBV10-3 and TRBJ1-2, with D perhaps matching TRBD1 (6 bases). This CDR3 contains 15 residues. Trimming took 7 bases from V and 3 from J, leaving 18 bases between them. CDR1 and CDR2 (germline): ENHRY, SYGVKD. The CDR3 sequence: CAITDSGRGDYGYTF. CDR3 nucleotides: TGTGCCATCACCGACTCGGGCAGGGGTGACTATGGCTACACCTTC.

The chain carries TRBV11-3 and TRBJ2-2; D tentatively reads TRBD1 or TRBD2 (6 bases each). Germline V gene data show CDR1 as SGHNT and CDR2 as YENEEA. The CDR3 totals 15 residues. Trimming left V 5 bases short and J 1 base short, with 11 bases between. DNA for the CDR3: TGTGCCAGCAGCCCTAGGGGGGTGAACACCGGGGAGCTGTTTTTT. Translating it yields CASSPRGVNTGELFF.

In nucleotides, the CDR3 is TGCAGCGCAACTTGGGAACCGGAAAACACTGAAGCTTTCTTT. Translating it yields CSATWEPENTEAFF. The chain carries TRBV29-1 and TRBJ1-1; the D is unclear. The CDR3 length is 14 residues. Deletions cut 7 bases from V and 2 bases from J, with 17 bases between. Germline V gene lookup returns CDR1 SQVTM and CDR2 ANQGSEA.

This clonotype was counted a few times. The chain joins TRBV7-2 to TRBJ1-1, with a weak D call TRBD1 (6 bases). From germline, CDR1 is SGHTA and CDR2 FQGNSA. V shed 6 bases and J shed 1 base, with 15 bases lying between them. The CDR3 spans 15 residues. This CDR3 is CASSSEGGRNTEAFF. The CDR3, as DNA: TGTGCCAGCAGTTCAGAGGGGGGCCGGAACACTGAAGCTTTCTTT. Looking up the rest from reference TRBV7-2 and TRBJ1-1 gives the full variable domain: GAGVSQSPSNKVTEKGKDVELRCDPISGHTALYWYRQSLGQGLEFLIYFQGNSAPDKSGLPSDRFSAERTGGSVSTLTIQRTQQEDSAVYLCASSSEGGRNTEAFFGQGTRLTVV.

V usage is TRBV7-9 and J usage is TRBJ2-7; 10 bases fit TRBD1. The trim removed 5 bases at V and 6 bases at J, leaving 7 bases unmatched. This CDR3 spans 14 amino acids. CDR1 SEHNR and CDR2 FQNEAQ come from the germline V gene (reference sequence). The CDR3 spells CASSNRDRGTEQYF. Written as DNA, the CDR3 is TGTGCCAGCAGCAACCGGGACAGGGGAACCGAGCAGTACTTC. The full variable domain, in which reference TRBV7-9 and TRBJ2-7 provide the parts outside the CDR3, is DTGVSQNPRHKITKRGQNVTFRCDPISEHNRLYWYRQTLGQGPEFLTYFQNEAQLEKSRLLSDRFSAERPKGSFSTLEIQRTEQGDSAMYLCASSNRDRGTEQYFGPGTRLTVT.

This clonotype was counted once. The genes are TRBV18 and TRBJ1-1; 7 bases are shared with TRBD1. The germline V gene encodes CDR1 KGHSH and CDR2 LQKENI. The CDR3 extends over 15 amino acids. Germline trimming cut 3 bases from V and 7 bases from J; bases unmatched to any gene: 11. Written as DNA, the CDR3 is TGTGCCAGCTCACCGGCAGGGACAGAGGGAGATGAAGCTTTCTTT. Its translation: CASSPAGTEGDEAFF.

The chain is built from TRBV27 and TRBJ2-7; possibly TRBD1 for D (5 bases). The CDR3 runs 15 residues. V gave up 6 bases and J gave up 2 bases, with 17 bases separating them. Germline lookup yields CDR1 MNHEY and CDR2 SMNVEV (reference sequence). This chain's CDR3 is CASRPVDSKAYEQYF. The CDR3 bases are TGTGCCAGCAGACCGGTCGACAGTAAGGCCTACGAGCAGTACTTC.

This sequence joins TRBV6-1 and TRBJ1-2, with 10 positions matching TRBD1. V trimming: 9 bases; J trimming: 4 bases; junction bases outside the gene matches: 11. The CDR3 extends over 15 amino acids. Germline V gives CDR1 MNHNS, CDR2 SASEGT. The CDR3 here is CASSTSGQGIYGYTF. The CDR3 nucleotides read TGTGCCAGTTCTACTTCGGGACAGGGGATCTATGGCTACACCTTC.

This chain joins TRBV18 and TRBJ1-2, with D uncertain. CDR1 KGHSH and CDR2 LQKENI come from the germline V gene. The CDR3 is 13 residues long. V was cut by 6 bases and J by 2 bases, with 10 bases left in between. The CDR3: CASSSDANYGYTF. Here the CDR3 DNA reads TGTGCCAGCTCGTCGGACGCAAACTATGGCTACACCTTC.

The V and J genes are TRBV21-1 and TRBJ2-1; the table calls TRBD1, which could not be checked here. TRBV21-1 is shown as a pseudogene. This CDR3 comprises 18 residues. The CDR3 region has the DNA TGTGCCAGCAGCAAATGGAGGAGGTATTCCGACAGGGTAGATGAGCAGTTCTTC. Translating gives CASSKWRRYSDRVDEQFF.

The chain links TRBV29-1 to TRBJ1-5; D unresolved. Germline values: CDR1 SQVTM, CDR2 ANQGSEA. This CDR3 comprises 12 residues. V lost 7 bases to trimming and J lost 6 bases, with 13 bases between them. DNA for the CDR3: TGCAGCGCCCGGATAGAGGGTCAGCCCCAGCATTTT. It is translated as CSARIEGQPQHF.

The chain combines TRBV11-3 with TRBJ2-7; unclear D gene. Trimming took 5 bases from V and 0 from J, leaving 11 bases between them. The germline V gene encodes CDR1 SGHNT and CDR2 YENEEA. The length of the CDR3 is 14 residues. The CDR3 coding sequence is TGTGCCAGCAGCGTTCAAACCAGCTCCTACGAGCAGTACTTC. This gives the protein CASSVQTSSYEQYF. The entire variable domain, with the rest obtained from reference TRBV11-3 and TRBJ2-7, is as follows: EAGVVQSPRYKIIEKKQPVAFWCNPISGHNTLYWYLQNLGQGPELLIRYENEEAVDDSQLPKDRFSAERLKGVDSTLKIQPAELGDSAVYLCASSVQTSSYEQYFGPGTRLTVT.

The V call is TRBV10-3, the J call TRBJ1-2; D remains unclear. The CDR3 runs 14 residues. The V end lost 0 bases, the J end lost 2 bases, and 7 bases lay between the germline ends. Germline loops: CDR1 ENHRY, CDR2 SYGVKD. In DNA form, the CDR3 reads TGTGCCATCAGTGAGTCGGCACAGAACTATGGCTACACCTTC. This translates into CAISESAQNYGYTF.

On this clonotype itself: In this CDR3 the conserved last residue, phenylalanine or tryptophan, is missing, so a read error is likely. No DNA is shown, since the ends of the CDR3 on it are uncertain; the CDR3 is the one TCRdb lists. V is TRBV7-9 and J is TRBJ2-1; TRBD1 reflects the table's D call only, with no check against the DNA. The CDR3 comprises 13 residues, both ends counted. Germline CDR1 and CDR2: SEHNR and FQNEAQ (reference sequence). The CDR3 region is CASSFPDRGLHRA.

The chain combines TRBV10-3 with TRBJ1-5; tentatively, D is TRBD1 (6 bases). The CDR3 sequence is 12 residues long. V was trimmed by 10 bases and J by 11 bases, leaving 18 bases between them. Germline CDR1 reads ENHRY; CDR2 reads SYGVKD. The chain's CDR3 is CATLGPAGAQHF. The CDR3 bases are TGTGCCACCCTCGGACCGGCAGGGGCCCAGCATTTT.

The rearrangement links TRBV12-3 or TRBV12-4 to TRBJ1-5; D perhaps matches TRBD1 (6 bases). V dropped 5 bases and J dropped 7 bases, with 12 bases sitting between them. The CDR3 is 13 amino acids. CDR3 residues: CASSTGQQQPQHF. The CDR3 nucleotides are TGTGCCAGCAGTACCGGACAGCAGCAGCCCCAGCATTTT.

V is TRBV30 and J is TRBJ2-1; D may be TRBD1 (5 bases). This CDR3 comprises 15 residues. The V end lost 0 bases, the J end lost 4 bases, and 13 bases lay between the germline ends. CDR1 is GTSNPN and CDR2 is SVGIG in the germline V gene (reference sequence). CDR3 DNA: TGTGCCTGGAGTGTAGACAGCAACCTTTACAATGAGCAGTTCTTC. Its translation: CAWSVDSNLYNEQFF.

The gene calls are TRBV27 and TRBJ2-5, with 9 bases identical to TRBD1. The CDR3 is 15 amino acids. Per the germline V gene, CDR1 is MNHEY and CDR2 is SMNVEV (reference sequence). The V and J ends lost 7 bases and 2 bases, in that order; junction bases with no gene match: 8. In DNA, the CDR3 is TGTGCCAGCAATACGGGACAGGGCTTTCAAGAGACCCAGTACTTC. Encoded protein: CASNTGQGFQETQYF.

CDR3 in amino acids: CASSPPSGQDNEQFF. For the CDR3, the DNA is TGTGCCAGCTCACCACCTAGCGGACAAGACAATGAGCAGTTCTTC. The chain recombines TRBV18 with TRBJ2-1; D might be TRBD2 (6 bases). Trimming stripped 0 bases from V and 5 bases from J, with 11 bases between. Germline V gives CDR1 KGHSH, CDR2 LQKENI. CDR3 size: 15 residues.

A few counts support this clonotype. The genes are TRBV2 and TRBJ1-5; the match to TRBD1 covers 9 bases. The CDR3 spans 16 residues. The V and J ends lost 6 bases and 4 bases, in that order; junction bases with no gene match: 10. Germline CDR1 is SNHLY and CDR2 is FYNNEI. The CDR3 region has the DNA TGTGCCAGCAGCCCGACTACCGGGACAGGGAATCAGCCCCAGCATTTT. Translation: CASSPTTGTGNQPQHF.

This chain links TRBV6-2 or TRBV6-3 with TRBJ1-3; no clear D gene. Looked up from germline, CDR1 is MNHEY and CDR2 is SVGEGT. V was pared by 3 bases and J by 8 bases, with 5 bases between. The CDR3 consists of 11 residues. CDR3 DNA sequence: TGTGCCAGCAGTTATCTCTACACCATATATTTT. This sequence encodes CASSYLYTIYF.

The chain uses TRBV20-1 and TRBJ2-7; D is possibly TRBD2 (6 bases). The CDR3 sequence is 15 residues long. The V gene's germline CDR1 is DFQATT and CDR2 SNEGSKA (reference sequence). V gave up 2 bases and J gave up 3 bases, with 17 bases separating them. The CDR3 sequence: CSARHPSDLHYEQYF. CDR3 DNA sequence: TGCAGTGCTAGACATCCTAGCGACCTACACTACGAGCAGTACTTC.